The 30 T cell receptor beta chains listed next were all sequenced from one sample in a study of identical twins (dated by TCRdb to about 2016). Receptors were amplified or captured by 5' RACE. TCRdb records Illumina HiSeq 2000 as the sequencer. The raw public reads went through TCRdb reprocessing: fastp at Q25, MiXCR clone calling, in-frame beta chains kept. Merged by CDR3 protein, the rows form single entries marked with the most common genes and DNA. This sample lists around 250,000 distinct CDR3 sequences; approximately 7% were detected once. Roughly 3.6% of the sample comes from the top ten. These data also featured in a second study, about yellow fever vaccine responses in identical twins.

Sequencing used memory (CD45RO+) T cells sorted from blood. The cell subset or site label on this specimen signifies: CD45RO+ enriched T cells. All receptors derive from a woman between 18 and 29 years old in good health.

CDR3 coding DNA: TGTGCCAGCAGCCACCTTGGGGGGGTTCGTGGAGCCAACGTCCTGACTTTC. This translates into CASSHLGGVRGANVLTF. This sequence joins TRBV3-1 and TRBJ2-6; 7 nucleotides align to TRBD2. Germline V CDR1 and CDR2: LGHDT, YNNKEL (reference sequence). Trimming removed 3 bases from V and 7 bases from J; junction bases left unmatched: 12. There are 17 residues in the CDR3.

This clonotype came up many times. The CDR3 coding sequence is TGCAGTGCTCGCAGGGGGACCACCGGGGAGCTGTTTTTT. It codes for CSARRGTTGELFF. The chain recombines TRBV20-1 with TRBJ2-2; 7 bases fit TRBD1. CDR1 and CDR2 from the germline V gene are DFQATT and SNEGSKA (reference sequence). The CDR3 loop spans 13 amino acids. The junction had 4 bases not matched to a gene; V was cut back by 5 bases and J by 4 bases.

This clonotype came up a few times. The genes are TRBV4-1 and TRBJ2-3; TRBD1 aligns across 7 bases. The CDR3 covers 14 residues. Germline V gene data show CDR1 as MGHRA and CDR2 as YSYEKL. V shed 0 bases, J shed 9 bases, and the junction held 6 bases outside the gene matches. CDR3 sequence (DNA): TGCGCCAGCAGCCAAGATGAGGGGGCCGGAACGCAGTATTTT. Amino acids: CASSQDEGAGTQYF.

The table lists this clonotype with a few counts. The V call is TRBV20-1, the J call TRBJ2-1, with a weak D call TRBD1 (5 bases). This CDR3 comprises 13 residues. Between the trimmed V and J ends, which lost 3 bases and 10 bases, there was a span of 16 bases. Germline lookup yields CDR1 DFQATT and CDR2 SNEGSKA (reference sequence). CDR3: CSASGSQAREQFF. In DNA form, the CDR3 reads TGCAGTGCTAGCGGATCACAGGCGAGGGAGCAGTTCTTC.

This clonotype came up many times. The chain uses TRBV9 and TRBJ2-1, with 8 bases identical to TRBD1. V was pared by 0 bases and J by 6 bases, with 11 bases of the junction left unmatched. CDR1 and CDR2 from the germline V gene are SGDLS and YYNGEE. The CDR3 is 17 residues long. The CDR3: CASSVATGGMVVNEQFF. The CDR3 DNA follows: TGTGCCAGCAGCGTAGCTACAGGGGGGATGGTTGTCAATGAGCAGTTCTTC.

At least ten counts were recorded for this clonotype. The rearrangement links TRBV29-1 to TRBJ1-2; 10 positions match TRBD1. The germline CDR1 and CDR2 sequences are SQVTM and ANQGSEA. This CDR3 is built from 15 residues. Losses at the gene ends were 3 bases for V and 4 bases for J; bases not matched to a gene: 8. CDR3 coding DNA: TGCAGCGTTGATTTCCGGGACAGGGGAGCCTATGGCTACACCTTC. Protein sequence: CSVDFRDRGAYGYTF.

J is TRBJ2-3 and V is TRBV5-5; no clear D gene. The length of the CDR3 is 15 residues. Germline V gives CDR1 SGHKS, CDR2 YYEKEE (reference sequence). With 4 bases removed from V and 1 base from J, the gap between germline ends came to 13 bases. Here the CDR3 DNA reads TGTGCCAGCAGCATTAGTGCGGATGGCACAGATACGCAGTATTTT. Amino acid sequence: CASSISADGTDTQYF.

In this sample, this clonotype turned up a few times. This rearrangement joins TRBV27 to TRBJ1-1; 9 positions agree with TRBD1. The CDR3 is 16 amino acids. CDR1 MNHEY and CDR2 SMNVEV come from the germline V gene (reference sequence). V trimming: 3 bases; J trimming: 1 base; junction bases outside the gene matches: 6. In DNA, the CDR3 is TGTGCCAGCAGTTTGTGGGGGACAGGGACGAACACTGAAGCTTTCTTT. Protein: CASSLWGTGTNTEAFF.

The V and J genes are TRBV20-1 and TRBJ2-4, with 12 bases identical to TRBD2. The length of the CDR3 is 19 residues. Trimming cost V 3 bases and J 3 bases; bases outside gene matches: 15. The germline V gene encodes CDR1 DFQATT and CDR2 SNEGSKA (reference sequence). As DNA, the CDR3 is TGCAGTGCTAGTTTCCCGCTAGCGGGAGGGATGGATGTCAAAAACATTCAGTACTTC. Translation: CSASFPLAGGMDVKNIQYF.

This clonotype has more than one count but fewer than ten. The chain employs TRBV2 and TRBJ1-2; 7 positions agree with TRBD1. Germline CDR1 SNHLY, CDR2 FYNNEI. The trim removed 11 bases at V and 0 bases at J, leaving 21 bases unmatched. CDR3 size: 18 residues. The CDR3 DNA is TGTGCCTTCTGTTTAGTTGGGACAGCAATTAGTACTAACTATGGCTACACCTTC. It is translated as CAFCLVGTAISTNYGYTF.

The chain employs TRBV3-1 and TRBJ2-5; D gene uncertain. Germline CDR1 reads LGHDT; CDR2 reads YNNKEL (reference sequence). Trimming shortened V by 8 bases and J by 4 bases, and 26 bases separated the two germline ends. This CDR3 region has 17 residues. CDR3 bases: TGTGCCAGCGAGTCTGAAAGGGCGTTAAAGGTGGGAGAGACCCAGTACTTC. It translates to CASESERALKVGETQYF.

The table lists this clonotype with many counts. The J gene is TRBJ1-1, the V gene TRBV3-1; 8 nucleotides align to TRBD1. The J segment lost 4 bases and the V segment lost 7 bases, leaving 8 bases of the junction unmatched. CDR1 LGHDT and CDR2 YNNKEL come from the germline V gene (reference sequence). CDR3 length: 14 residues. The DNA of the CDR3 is TGTGCCAGCACCGACCTTACAGGGGGCACTGAAGCTTTCTTT. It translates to CASTDLTGGTEAFF.

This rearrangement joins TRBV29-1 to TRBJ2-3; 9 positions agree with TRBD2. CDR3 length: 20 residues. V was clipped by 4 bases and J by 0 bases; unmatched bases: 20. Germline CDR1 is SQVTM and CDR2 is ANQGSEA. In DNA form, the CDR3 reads TGCAGCGTTGTCAACACCGGCGGGGGTAGCGGGGGTCTAAGCACAGATACGCAGTATTTT. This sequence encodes CSVVNTGGGSGGLSTDTQYF.

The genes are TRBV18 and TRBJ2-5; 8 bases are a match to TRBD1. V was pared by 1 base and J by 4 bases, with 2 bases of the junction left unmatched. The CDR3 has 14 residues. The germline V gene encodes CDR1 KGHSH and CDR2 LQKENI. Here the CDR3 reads CASSPQGTGETQYF. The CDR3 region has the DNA TGTGCCAGCTCACCACAGGGGACAGGAGAGACCCAGTACTTC.

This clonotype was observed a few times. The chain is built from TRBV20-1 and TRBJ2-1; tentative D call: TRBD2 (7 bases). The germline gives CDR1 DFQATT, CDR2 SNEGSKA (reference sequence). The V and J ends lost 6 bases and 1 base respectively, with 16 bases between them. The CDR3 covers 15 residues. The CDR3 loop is CSAPPGGHSYNEQFF. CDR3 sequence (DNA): TGCAGTGCCCCTCCCGGGGGGCATTCCTACAATGAGCAGTTCTTC.

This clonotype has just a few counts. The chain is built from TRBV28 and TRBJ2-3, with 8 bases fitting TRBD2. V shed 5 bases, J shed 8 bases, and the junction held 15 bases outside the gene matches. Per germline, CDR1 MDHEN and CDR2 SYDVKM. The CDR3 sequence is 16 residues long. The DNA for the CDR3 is TGTGCCAGCAGTAATTCGCTAAAGGGGACTAGGTTTACGCAGTATTTT. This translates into CASSNSLKGTRFTQYF.

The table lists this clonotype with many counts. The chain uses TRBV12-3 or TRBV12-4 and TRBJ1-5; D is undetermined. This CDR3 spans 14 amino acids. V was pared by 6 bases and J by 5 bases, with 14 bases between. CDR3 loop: CASSRHSIHQPQHF. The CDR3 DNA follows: TGTGCCAGCAGCCGCCATTCGATTCATCAGCCCCAGCATTTT.

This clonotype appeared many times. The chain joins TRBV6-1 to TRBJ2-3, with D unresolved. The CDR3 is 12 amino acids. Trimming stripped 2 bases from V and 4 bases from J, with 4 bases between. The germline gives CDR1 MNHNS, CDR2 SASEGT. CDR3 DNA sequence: TGTGCCAGCAGTGAACCGGCAGATACGCAGTATTTT. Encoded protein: CASSEPADTQYF.

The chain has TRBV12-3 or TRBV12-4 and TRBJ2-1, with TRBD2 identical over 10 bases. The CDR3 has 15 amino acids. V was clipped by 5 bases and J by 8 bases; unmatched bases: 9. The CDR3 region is CASSRAGTSADEQFF. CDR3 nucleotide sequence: TGTGCCAGCAGTAGAGCCGGGACTAGCGCCGATGAGCAGTTCTTC.

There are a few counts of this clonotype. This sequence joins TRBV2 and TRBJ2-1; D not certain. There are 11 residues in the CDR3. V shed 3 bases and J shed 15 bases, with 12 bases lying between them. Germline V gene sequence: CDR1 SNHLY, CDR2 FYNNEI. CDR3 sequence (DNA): TGTGCCAGCAGTGAGCCCCTGCTCCCGTTCTTC. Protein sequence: CASSEPLLPFF.

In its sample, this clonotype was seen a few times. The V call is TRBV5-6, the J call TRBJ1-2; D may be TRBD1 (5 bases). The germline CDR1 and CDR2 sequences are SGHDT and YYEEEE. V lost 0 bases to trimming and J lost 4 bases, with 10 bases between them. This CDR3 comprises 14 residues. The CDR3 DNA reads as TGTGCCAGCAGCTTGGGTCGACAGTCCTATGGCTACACCTTC. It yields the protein CASSLGRQSYGYTF.

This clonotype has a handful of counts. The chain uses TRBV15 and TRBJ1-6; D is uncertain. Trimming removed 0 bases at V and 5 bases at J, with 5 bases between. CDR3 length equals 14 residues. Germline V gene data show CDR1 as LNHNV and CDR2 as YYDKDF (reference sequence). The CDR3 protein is CATSREQNNSPLHF. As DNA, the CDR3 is TGTGCCACCAGCAGAGAACAGAATAATTCACCCCTCCACTTT.

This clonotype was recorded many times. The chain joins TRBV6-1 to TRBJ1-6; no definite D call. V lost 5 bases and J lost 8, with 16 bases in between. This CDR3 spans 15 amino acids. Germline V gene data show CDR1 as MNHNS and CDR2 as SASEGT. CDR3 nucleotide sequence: TGTGCCAGCAGTAATGACCCCTCGGGGTATTCACCCCTCCACTTT. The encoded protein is CASSNDPSGYSPLHF.

CDR3 DNA sequence: TGTGCCAGCAGACCGAATCCGGGACTCATAATCCAAGAGACCCAGTACTTC. Translated, it gives CASRPNPGLIIQETQYF. The chain combines TRBV27 with TRBJ2-5; D is perhaps TRBD2 (6 bases). The CDR3 spans 17 residues. Trimming removed 6 bases at V and 1 base at J, with 21 bases between. Germline V gene data show CDR1 as MNHEY and CDR2 as SMNVEV (reference sequence).

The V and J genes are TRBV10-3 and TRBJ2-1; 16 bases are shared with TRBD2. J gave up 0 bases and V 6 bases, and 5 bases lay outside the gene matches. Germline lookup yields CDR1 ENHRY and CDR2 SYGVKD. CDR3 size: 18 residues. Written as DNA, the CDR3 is TGTGCCATCAGCAAGGGACTAGCGGGAGGGAGCTCCTACAATGAGCAGTTCTTC. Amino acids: CAISKGLAGGSSYNEQFF.

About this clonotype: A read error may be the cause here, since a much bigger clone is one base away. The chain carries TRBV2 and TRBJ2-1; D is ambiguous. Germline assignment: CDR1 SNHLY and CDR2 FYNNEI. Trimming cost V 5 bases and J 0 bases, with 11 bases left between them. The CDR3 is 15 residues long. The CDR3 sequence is CASSKDLSSYNEQFF. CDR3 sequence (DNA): TGTGCCAGCAGTAAGGACCTAAGCTCCTACAATGAGCAGTTCTTC.

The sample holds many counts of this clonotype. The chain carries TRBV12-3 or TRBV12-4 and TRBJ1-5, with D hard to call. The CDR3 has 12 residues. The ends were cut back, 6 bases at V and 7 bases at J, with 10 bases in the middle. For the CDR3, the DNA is TGTGCCAGCAGATACGACCGGCAGCCCCAGCATTTT. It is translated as CASRYDRQPQHF.

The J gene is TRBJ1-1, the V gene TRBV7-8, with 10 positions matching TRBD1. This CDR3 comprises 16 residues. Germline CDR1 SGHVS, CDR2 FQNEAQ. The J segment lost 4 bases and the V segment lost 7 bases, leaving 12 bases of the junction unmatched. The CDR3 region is CASTSRGTGVSTEAFF. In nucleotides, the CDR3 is TGTGCCAGCACCTCTAGGGGGACAGGGGTGAGCACTGAAGCTTTCTTT. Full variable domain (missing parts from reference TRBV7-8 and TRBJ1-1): GAGVSQSPRYKVAKRGQDVALRCDPISGHVSLFWYQQALGQGPEFLTYFQNEAQLDKSGLPSDRFFAERPEGSVSTLKIQRTQQEDSAVYLCASTSRGTGVSTEAFFGQGTRLTVV.

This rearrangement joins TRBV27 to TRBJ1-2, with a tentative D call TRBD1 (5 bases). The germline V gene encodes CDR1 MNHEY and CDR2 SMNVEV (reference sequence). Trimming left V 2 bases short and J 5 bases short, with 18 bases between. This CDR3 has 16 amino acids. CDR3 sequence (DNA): TGTGCCAGCAGTTTAGTAGGGACGGAGTTAGGGTATGGCTACACCTTC. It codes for CASSLVGTELGYGYTF.

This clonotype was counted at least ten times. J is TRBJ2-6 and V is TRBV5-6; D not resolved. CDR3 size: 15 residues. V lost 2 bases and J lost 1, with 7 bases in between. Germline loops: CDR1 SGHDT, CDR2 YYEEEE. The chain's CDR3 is CASSFALSGANVLTF. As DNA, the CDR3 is TGTGCCAGCAGCTTCGCCTTGTCTGGGGCCAACGTCCTGACTTTC.